Shown below are 28 T cell receptor beta chains from a single sample sequenced in a study of immune evolution from preneoplasia to lung adenocarcinoma. Repertoires were generated with immunoSEQ multiplex PCR, while TCRdb's copy carries only in-frame clones and drops some. The sample shows around 11,000 clones, about 79% of them seen only once. Material: FFPE minimally invasive lung adenocarcinoma tissue. The receptors derive from a person aged 60-79 years with lung adenocarcinoma.

This clone was seen a handful of times. The rearrangement links TRBV7-3 to TRBJ2-3; 10 positions agree with TRBD2. Germline V CDR1 and CDR2: SGHTA, FQGTGA. V shed 0 bases and J 4 bases; nucleotides not matched to a gene: 4. The CDR3 extends over 16 amino acids. The CDR3 coding sequence is TGTGCCAGCAGCTTAACGTTAAGCGGGGGGGCAGATACGCAGTATTTT. The encoded protein is CASSLTLSGGADTQYF. Filled out from reference TRBV7-3 and TRBJ2-3, the complete variable domain reads GAGVSQTPSNKVTEKGKYVELRCDPISGHTALYWYRQSLGQGPEFLIYFQGTGAADDSGLPNDRFFAVRPEGSVSTLKIQRTERGDSAVYLCASSLTLSGGADTQYFGPGTRLTVL.

The rearrangement uses TRBV7-2 and TRBJ2-7, with unresolved D. The CDR3 has 15 residues. Per the germline V gene, CDR1 is SGHTA and CDR2 is FQGNSA. V shed 0 bases and J shed 3 bases, with 12 bases lying between them. The CDR3 region has the DNA TGTGCCAGCAGCTTAGCCTCGACCAATTACTACGAGCAGTACTTC. Protein: CASSLASTNYYEQYF.

The chain employs TRBV19 and TRBJ1-6, with 8 bases that match TRBD1. Unmatched junction bases numbered 5, after V lost 4 bases and J lost 9 bases. The CDR3 runs 14 residues. Germline V gene data show CDR1 as LNHDA and CDR2 as SQIVND (reference sequence). The CDR3 DNA follows: TGTGCCAGTAGTACCGGACAGGGTAGTTCACCCCTCCACTTT. It codes for CASSTGQGSSPLHF.

The chain recombines TRBV18 with TRBJ1-1; D not certain. Germline CDR1 and CDR2: KGHSH and LQKENI. Trimming removed 0 bases at V and 1 base at J, with 12 bases between. This CDR3 comprises 16 residues. Written as DNA, the CDR3 is TGTGCCAGCTCACCACCGTCTACGGGGTCGAACACTGAAGCTTTCTTT. Protein sequence: CASSPPSTGSNTEAFF.

The J gene is TRBJ2-2, the V gene TRBV9; D remains unclear. V lost 2 bases to trimming and J lost 4 bases, with 3 bases between them. Germline values: CDR1 SGDLS, CDR2 YYNGEE. The length of the CDR3 is 12 residues. In nucleotides, the CDR3 is TGTGCCAGCAGCGTCTCCACCGGGGAGCTGTTTTTT. Residues: CASSVSTGELFF.

This chain connects TRBV6-4 to TRBJ2-2; 10 bases agree with TRBD1. Germline V gives CDR1 MRHNA, CDR2 SNTAGT. V gave up 2 bases and J gave up 3 bases; unmatched junction bases: 0. This CDR3 is 15 amino acids long. Here the CDR3 reads CASSDGTGDTGELFF. The CDR3, as DNA: TGTGCCAGCAGTGACGGGACAGGGGACACCGGGGAGCTGTTTTTT.

The chain is built from TRBV27 and TRBJ1-2; D is uncertain. Trimming removed 6 bases from V and 3 bases from J, with 11 bases in between. CDR1 and CDR2 (germline): MNHEY, SMNVEV (reference sequence). This CDR3 contains 13 residues. CDR3: CASRRGRYYGYTF. CDR3 bases: TGTGCCAGCAGACGAGGGAGGTACTATGGCTACACCTTC.

The V gene is TRBV4-3, the J gene TRBJ2-1, with D possibly matching TRBD1 (6 bases). The CDR3 length is 18 residues. The V gene lost 0 bases and the J gene lost 4 bases, with 19 bases spanning the gap. Germline lookup yields CDR1 LGHNA and CDR2 YSLEER. CDR3 amino acids: CASSQDAPRDMVYNEQFF. CDR3 sequence (DNA): TGCGCCAGCAGCCAAGACGCCCCAAGGGACATGGTGTACAATGAGCAGTTCTTC.

This clone was seen a single time. The chain links TRBV11-2 to TRBJ1-2; TRBD1 is a possible D gene (6 bases). This CDR3 has 17 amino acids. The V end lost 3 bases, the J end lost 8 bases, and 25 bases lay between the germline ends. The germline gives CDR1 SGHAT, CDR2 FQNNGV. CDR3 residues: CASSFLTWDTGTGGYTF. The CDR3 DNA reads TGTGCCAGCAGCTTCCTGACATGGGACACTGGAACGGGGGGCTACACCTTC.

The rearrangement uses TRBV7-9 and TRBJ1-2, with 7 bases that match TRBD1. V shed 1 base, J shed 4 bases, and the junction held 6 bases outside the gene matches. Germline assignment: CDR1 SEHNR and CDR2 FQNEAQ (reference sequence). The CDR3 loop spans 15 amino acids. The CDR3 is CASSLDWTGGYGYTF. CDR3 nucleotides: TGTGCCAGCAGCTTAGATTGGACAGGTGGCTATGGCTACACCTTC.

With respect to this clone: Sequence at one end of the junction differs from germline and may be a read error. The chain carries TRBV7-9 and TRBJ1-1; 10 positions agree with TRBD1. This CDR3 is 14 amino acids long. Germline-derived CDR1 and CDR2 are SEHNR and FQNEAQ (reference sequence). This CDR3 reads CASTLRDRGTEAFF. Here the CDR3 DNA reads TGTGCCAGCACCTTAAGGGACAGGGGTACTGAAGCTTTCTTT.

V is TRBV7-8 and J is TRBJ2-3; 8 nucleotides line up with TRBD1. Looked up from germline, CDR1 is SGHVS and CDR2 is FQNEAQ. The junction had 10 bases not matched to a gene; V was cut back by 0 bases and J by 5 bases. This CDR3 comprises 17 residues. This CDR3 is CASSLAFSRGRIDTQYF. The CDR3 region has the DNA TGTGCCAGCAGCTTAGCATTTTCCAGGGGGCGGATAGATACGCAGTATTTT.

The CDR3 bases are TGTGCCAGCAGCACAGGGCAGTCGGAGACCCAGTACTTC. Its protein is CASSTGQSETQYF. This chain uses TRBV7-3 with TRBJ2-5, with a tentative D call TRBD1 (6 bases). With 5 bases removed from V and 5 bases from J, the gap between germline ends came to 12 bases. Looked up from germline, CDR1 is SGHTA and CDR2 is FQGTGA. The CDR3 sequence is 13 residues long.

The chain combines TRBV9 with TRBJ1-2; D remains unclear. Germline V CDR1 and CDR2: SGDLS, YYNGEE. Trimming shortened V by 4 bases and J by 3 bases, and 10 bases separated the two germline ends. The CDR3 sequence is 13 residues long. The CDR3 is CASSLDLDYGYTF. DNA of the CDR3: TGTGCCAGCAGCCTAGATCTGGACTATGGCTACACCTTC.

The gene calls are TRBV27 and TRBJ1-1; TRBD1 is a possible D gene (6 bases). Looked up from germline, CDR1 is MNHEY and CDR2 is SMNVEV (reference sequence). The length of the CDR3 is 14 residues. V was shortened by 7 bases and J by 4 bases, with 16 bases between the two germline ends. The CDR3 sequence is CASTEGGGGTEAFF. CDR3 DNA: TGTGCCAGCACAGAGGGGGGGGGCGGCACTGAAGCTTTCTTT.

V usage is TRBV5-4 and J usage is TRBJ2-3; D is possibly TRBD2 (6 bases). This CDR3 is built from 16 residues. Trimming removed 0 bases at V and 0 bases at J, with 11 bases between. Germline loops: CDR1 SGHNT, CDR2 YYREEE (reference sequence). The CDR3 protein is CASSLVSLASTDTQYF. The CDR3 DNA follows: TGTGCCAGCAGCTTGGTATCGCTAGCGAGCACAGATACGCAGTATTTT.

This chain links TRBV9 with TRBJ2-3; possibly TRBD2 for D (7 bases). Germline V gives CDR1 SGDLS, CDR2 YYNGEE. The CDR3 extends over 17 amino acids. V dropped 4 bases and J dropped 2 bases, with 20 bases sitting between them. The CDR3 here is CASSPWGGGGSTDTQYF. The CDR3, as DNA: TGTGCCAGCAGCCCCTGGGGGGGCGGGGGTTCCACAGATACGCAGTATTTT.

The chain employs TRBV5-4 and TRBJ1-5; 12 nucleotides match TRBD1. The CDR3 runs 15 residues. Germline V gives CDR1 SGHNT, CDR2 YYREEE (reference sequence). J gave up 8 bases and V 4 bases, and 7 bases lay outside the gene matches. The CDR3 nucleotides read TGTGCCAGCAGCGCGGGACAGGGGGCGGGGGAGCCCCAGCATTTT. This encodes CASSAGQGAGEPQHF.

This clone was observed a handful of times. The V gene is TRBV28, the J gene TRBJ1-2; 7 positions agree with TRBD1. CDR1 and CDR2 from the germline V gene are MDHEN and SYDVKM. This CDR3 has 14 residues. V was clipped by 0 bases and J by 2 bases; unmatched bases: 0. Here the CDR3 reads CASSLWGQNYGYTF. The DNA for the CDR3 is TGTGCCAGCAGTTTATGGGGACAGAACTATGGCTACACCTTC.

The genes are TRBV4-1 and TRBJ1-1; D perhaps matches TRBD1 (6 bases). The CDR3 runs to 15 residues. The V gene lost 0 bases and the J gene lost 5 bases, with 13 bases spanning the gap. Germline-derived CDR1 and CDR2 are MGHRA and YSYEKL. In DNA form, the CDR3 reads TGCGCCAGCAGCCAAGATTACAGGGTTGGGACTGAAGCTTTCTTT. Translated, it gives CASSQDYRVGTEAFF.

The chain combines TRBV5-1 with TRBJ2-7; D might be TRBD2 (5 bases). The CDR3 covers 15 residues. Germline V gives CDR1 SGHRS, CDR2 YFSETQ. V was cut by 0 bases and J by 3 bases, with 13 bases left in between. CDR3 in amino acids: CASSLEGNRGYEQYF. The CDR3, as DNA: TGCGCCAGCAGCTTGGAAGGTAATCGGGGCTACGAGCAGTACTTC. The full variable domain, rest sourced from reference TRBV5-1 and TRBJ2-7, is KAGVTQTPRYLIKTRGQQVTLSCSPISGHRSVSWYQQTPGQGLQFLFEYFSETQRNKGNFPGRFSGRQFSNSRSEMNVSTLELGDSALYLCASSLEGNRGYEQYFGPGTRLTVT.

The chain uses TRBV5-6 and TRBJ2-3; D not resolved. V gave up 0 bases and J gave up 5 bases, with 7 bases separating them. The CDR3 contains 13 residues. Germline V lookup: CDR1 SGHDT, CDR2 YYEEEE. CDR3 DNA sequence: TGTGCCAGCAGCTTGGTTGGCAAAGATACGCAGTATTTT. It yields the protein CASSLVGKDTQYF.

This clone was found a few times. The chain employs TRBV29-1 and TRBJ1-2, with TRBD1 matching 9 bases. Trimming removed 0 bases from V and 8 bases from J; junction bases left unmatched: 4. The CDR3 has 13 residues. Germline loops: CDR1 SQVTM, CDR2 ANQGSEA. CDR3 DNA: TGCAGCGTTGAAGATCTAACAGGGGGCGGCTACACCTTC. It translates to CSVEDLTGGGYTF.

In regard to this clone: Other DNA sequences in this specimen translate into the identical CDR3. The chain carries TRBV4-3 and TRBJ2-7, with 9 bases lining up with TRBD1. V lost 4 bases, J lost 2 bases, and 3 bases stayed unmatched. Germline V CDR1 and CDR2: LGHNA, YSLEER. The CDR3 loop spans 14 amino acids. The CDR3 nucleotides are TGCGCCAGCAGCCGGGGACAGGGCCCCTACGAGCAGTACTTC. It is translated as CASSRGQGPYEQYF.

This rearrangement joins TRBV9 to TRBJ1-6; 9 bases fit TRBD1. This CDR3 is built from 15 residues. V shed 3 bases, J shed 7 bases, and the junction held 5 bases outside the gene matches. CDR1 is SGDLS, CDR2 YYNGEE, per germline. As DNA, the CDR3 is TGTGCCAGCAGCGCTGGGGACAGGGCAAATTCACCCCTCCACTTT. Translated, it gives CASSAGDRANSPLHF.

This clone came up once. The chain joins TRBV6-4 to TRBJ1-5; 7 nucleotides align to TRBD1. V was pared by 4 bases and J by 5 bases, with 5 bases of the junction left unmatched. Germline V gives CDR1 MRHNA, CDR2 SNTAGT. This CDR3 contains 14 residues. As DNA, the CDR3 is TGTGCCAGCAGTGTAGACAGGGTTTATCAGCCCCAGCATTTT. It yields the protein CASSVDRVYQPQHF.

The J gene is TRBJ1-3, the V gene TRBV7-2, with 7 bases that match TRBD1. CDR1 is SGHTA and CDR2 is FQGNSA in the germline V gene. The CDR3 is 16 residues long. The V gene end was trimmed by 3 bases and the J gene end by 4 bases; junction bases not matched to a gene: 9. The CDR3 DNA reads as TGTGCCAGCAGCTTGGCCGACAGGGCTGCAGGAAACACCATATATTTT. Encoded protein: CASSLADRAAGNTIYF. Filled out from reference TRBV7-2 and TRBJ1-3, the complete variable domain reads GAGVSQSPSNKVTEKGKDVELRCDPISGHTALYWYRQSLGQGLEFLIYFQGNSAPDKSGLPSDRFSAERTGGSVSTLTIQRTQQEDSAVYLCASSLADRAAGNTIYFGEGSWLTVV.

Concerning this clone itself: The junction departs from the called germline gene at one end, perhaps through a read error. The J gene is TRBJ1-5, the V gene TRBV2; D is unresolved. This CDR3 has 15 amino acids. CDR1 and CDR2 from the germline V gene are SNHLY and FYNNEI. CDR3 protein: CASREGPGYNQPQHF. CDR3 coding DNA: TGTGCCAGCAGAGAAGGTCCGGGCTACAATCAGCCCCAGCATTTT.